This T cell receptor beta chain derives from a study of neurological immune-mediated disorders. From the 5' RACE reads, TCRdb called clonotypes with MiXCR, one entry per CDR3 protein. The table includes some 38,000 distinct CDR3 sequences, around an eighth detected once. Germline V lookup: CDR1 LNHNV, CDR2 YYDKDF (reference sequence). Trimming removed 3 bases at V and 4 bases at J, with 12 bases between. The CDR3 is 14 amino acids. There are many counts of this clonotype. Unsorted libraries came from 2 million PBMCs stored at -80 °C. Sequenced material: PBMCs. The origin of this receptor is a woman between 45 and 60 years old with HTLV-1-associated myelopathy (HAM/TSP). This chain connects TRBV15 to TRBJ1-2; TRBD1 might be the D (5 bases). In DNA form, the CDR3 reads TGTGCCACCAGCAGGGCGGGGGGAGGCTATGGCTACACCTTC. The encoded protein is CATSRAGGGYGYTF.